Listed here is a single T cell receptor beta chain. The source of the sample is a study of T cell changes during pregnancy in multiple sclerosis. Method: immunoSEQ multiplex PCR; TCRdb's copy keeps in-frame clones and lacks some. The data contain more than 35,000 clones, nearly 90% of them seen just once; the ten biggest clones take up more than 0.5%. V shed 1 base, J shed 9 bases, and the junction held 9 bases outside the gene matches. Germline V gives CDR1 SGHVS, CDR2 FQNEAQ. The CDR3 consists of 15 residues. This specimen consisted of CD4+ T cells from peripheral blood mononuclear cells, obtained in the second trimester of pregnancy. The J gene is TRBJ2-1, the V gene TRBV7-8; 7 nucleotides line up with TRBD2. This receptor was identified in a female donor with multiple sclerosis, enrolled in a pregnancy study. As DNA, the CDR3 is TGTGCCAGCAGCTTAGAGGGCGGGAGCCGCGGTGAGCAGTTCTTC. The encoded protein is CASSLEGGSRGEQFF. Filled out from reference TRBV7-8 and TRBJ2-1, the complete variable domain reads GAGVSQSPRYKVAKRGQDVALRCDPISGHVSLFWYQQALGQGPEFLTYFQNEAQLDKSGLPSDRFFAERPEGSVSTLKIQRTQQEDSAVYLCASSLEGGSRGEQFFGPGTRLTVL.